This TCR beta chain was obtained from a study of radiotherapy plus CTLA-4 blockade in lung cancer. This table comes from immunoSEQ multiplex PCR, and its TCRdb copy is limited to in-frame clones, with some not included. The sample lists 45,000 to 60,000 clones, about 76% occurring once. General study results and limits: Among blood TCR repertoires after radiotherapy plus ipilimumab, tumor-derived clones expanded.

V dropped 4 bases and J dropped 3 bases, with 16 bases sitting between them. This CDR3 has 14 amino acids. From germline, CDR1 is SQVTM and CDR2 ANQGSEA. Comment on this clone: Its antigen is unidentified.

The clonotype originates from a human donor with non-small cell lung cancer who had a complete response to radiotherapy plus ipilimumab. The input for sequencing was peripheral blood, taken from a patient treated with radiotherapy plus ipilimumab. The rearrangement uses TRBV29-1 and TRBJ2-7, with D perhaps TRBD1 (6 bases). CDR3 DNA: TGCAGCGTTGCTAACGGACAGCTACGCTACGAGCAGTACTTC. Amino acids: CSVANGQLRYEQYF.